The T cell receptor beta chain described here comes from a study of low-dose radiotherapy and immunotherapy resistance in tumors. Study overall: Daily intake of oral aspirin 300 mg by patients lasted four cycles and began on cycle 1 day 1.

Indicated time point: after trial treatment. Treatment in this sample: LDRT plus nivolumab, ipilimumab, low-dose cyclophosphamide and aspirin (RACIN trial). Every donor's regimen consisted of nivolumab, ipilimumab, aspirin, low-dose cyclophosphamide and low-dose radiotherapy. V dropped 5 bases and J dropped 5 bases, with 9 bases sitting between them. Germline lookup yields CDR1 MGHDK and CDR2 SYGVNS. The CDR3 runs 12 residues. This clonotype was found many times. Primers used for first-strand cDNA, a TRAV- and TRBV-specific set, covered both alpha and beta chains. Amplification, which lasted 15 to 20 PCR cycles, used a constant-region primer and V-primer adapter to amplify TCRs. Amplification of the isolated mRNA used in vitro transcription. Each CDR3 protein gets one entry after TCRdb re-called the reads with MiXCR. This table has approximately 45,000 distinct CDR3 sequences, less than 30% appearing once.

This clonotype originated in a male donor with prostate cancer. This chain links TRBV25-1 with TRBJ1-2; D may be TRBD1 (5 bases). Sequenced here: PBMCs, sampled after low-dose radiotherapy plus immunotherapy. In nucleotides, the CDR3 is TGTGCCAGCAGTCCAGACAGTTATGGCTACACCTTC. It is translated as CASSPDSYGYTF.